A single sample is the source of the 13 T cell receptor beta chains below, sequenced in a study of beta chain features in type 1 diabetes. General study points: When Type 1 diabetes patients were examined, their TCRB CDR3s proved moderately but significantly shorter in all four CD4+ subsets.

All of the isolated RNA was reverse transcribed, so expressed TCRB transcripts were sequenced. Repertoires were generated with immunoSEQ multiplex PCR, while TCRdb's copy carries only in-frame clones and drops some. The data contain approximately 30,000 clones, 65% of them singletons. Their antigens remain unidentified. The sequencing sample was made of Tregs from blood. Receptors were obtained from a woman aged 25 to 39 with type 1 diabetes.

The chain uses TRBV7-9 and TRBJ2-5; D is perhaps TRBD2 (6 bases). The J call is in doubt because the DNA end fits TRBJ2-7 better. The CDR3 is 15 amino acids. The germline CDR1 and CDR2 sequences are SEHNR and FQNEAQ (reference sequence). The CDR3 sequence is CASSRGLLYGHEQYF. CDR3 nucleotides: TGTGCCAGCAGCCGGGGACTCCTCTATGGCCACGAGCAGTACTTC.

The CDR3 nucleotides are TGTGCCAGCAGTCGATACCGGGACAGGGCGAACGAGCAGTACTTC. Translating gives CASSRYRDRANEQYF. V is TRBV27 and J is TRBJ2-7, with 9 bases that match TRBD1. This CDR3 has 15 residues. Trimming took 5 bases from V and 5 from J; bases not matched to a gene: 10. Germline-derived CDR1 and CDR2 are MNHEY and SMNVEV (reference sequence).

The rearrangement joins TRBV2 to TRBJ2-6, with D perhaps TRBD2 (5 bases). The V gene lost 3 bases and the J gene lost 0 bases, with 12 bases spanning the gap. This CDR3 has 17 amino acids. Germline lookup yields CDR1 SNHLY and CDR2 FYNNEI. CDR3 DNA: TGTGCCAGCAGTGAGAGGGATCTATACTCTGGGGCCAACGTCCTGACTTTC. Encoded protein: CASSERDLYSGANVLTF. Complete variable domain (other parts from reference TRBV2 and TRBJ2-6): EPEVTQTPSHQVTQMGQEVILRCVPISNHLYFYWYRQILGQKVEFLVSFYNNEISEKSEIFDDQFSVERPDGSNFTLKIRSTKLEDSAMYFCASSERDLYSGANVLTFGAGSRLTVL.

The J gene is TRBJ2-1, the V gene TRBV18; 8 positions agree with TRBD1. Germline CDR1 and CDR2: KGHSH and LQKENI. The V and J ends lost 2 bases and 3 bases, in that order; junction bases with no gene match: 15. The CDR3 sequence is 19 residues long. CDR3 loop: CASSPTGPQGATVYNEQFF. For the CDR3, the DNA is TGTGCCAGCTCACCAACCGGCCCTCAGGGGGCTACTGTCTACAATGAGCAGTTCTTC.

V gene TRBV19 combines with J gene TRBJ1-1, with D maybe TRBD1 (5 bases). Per germline, CDR1 LNHDA and CDR2 SQIVND (reference sequence). The ends were cut back, 7 bases at V and 0 bases at J, with 15 bases in the middle. This CDR3 spans 15 amino acids. CDR3 nucleotide sequence: TGTGCCAGTACGATTACAGGCCGCATGAACACTGAAGCTTTCTTT. Protein: CASTITGRMNTEAFF.

This sequence joins TRBV29-1 and TRBJ1-5; TRBD1 aligns across 8 bases. The length of the CDR3 is 15 residues. Germline loops: CDR1 SQVTM, CDR2 ANQGSEA. The V segment lost 4 bases and the J segment 0 bases; nucleotides outside the gene matches: 5. CDR3 in DNA: TGCAGCGTTGGACAGGGGTTAGGTAGCAATCAGCCCCAGCATTTT. This codes for CSVGQGLGSNQPQHF.

V usage is TRBV30 and J usage is TRBJ1-5, with 7 bases lining up with TRBD1. CDR3 length: 15 residues. From germline, CDR1 is GTSNPN and CDR2 SVGIG (reference sequence). Unmatched junction bases numbered 8, after V lost 3 bases and J lost 3 bases. CDR3 loop: CAWSEGTDLNQPQHF. The CDR3 DNA is TGTGCCTGGAGCGAAGGGACAGATCTCAATCAGCCCCAGCATTTT.

The chain links TRBV6-1 to TRBJ1-4; 7 bases are shared with TRBD1. This CDR3 is built from 15 residues. V lost 4 bases to trimming and J lost 0 bases; unmatched junction nucleotides: 2. Per the germline V gene, CDR1 is MNHNS and CDR2 is SASEGT. The CDR3 loop is CASSAGTATNEKLFF. The CDR3 DNA follows: TGTGCCAGCAGTGCCGGGACAGCAACTAATGAAAAACTGTTTTTT.

The V gene is TRBV11-2, the J gene TRBJ2-2; 12 nucleotides match TRBD1. In germline, CDR1 is SGHAT, CDR2 FQNNGV. CDR3 length: 17 residues. Trimming at V came to 5 bases and at J to 4 bases, leaving 8 bases not matched to a gene. The CDR3 reads CASSLGTGGRRTGELFF. The CDR3 coding sequence is TGTGCCAGCAGCCTAGGGACAGGGGGCCGTCGCACCGGGGAGCTGTTTTTT.

This chain joins TRBV29-1 and TRBJ2-3; 10 bases match TRBD2. The CDR3 totals 14 residues. V shed 6 bases, J shed 3 bases, and the junction held 6 bases outside the gene matches. Germline V CDR1 and CDR2: SQVTM, ANQGSEA. The CDR3 coding sequence is TGCAGCGTGGCCGGGACTAGCGCTACAGATACGCAGTATTTT. This codes for CSVAGTSATDTQYF.

The chain uses TRBV6-1 and TRBJ1-1; 9 bases agree with TRBD1. The CDR3 is made up of 12 amino acids. Germline trimming cut 7 bases from V and 5 bases from J; bases unmatched to any gene: 2. CDR1 and CDR2 (germline): MNHNS, SASEGT. This chain's CDR3 is CASIGTGTEAFF. CDR3 nucleotides: TGTGCCAGCATTGGGACAGGGACTGAAGCTTTCTTT.

Notes on this clone: Other nucleotide sequences in the sample specify the same CDR3. V usage is TRBV11-2 and J usage is TRBJ2-7; 7 bases are a match to TRBD2. CDR3 size: 15 residues. J gave up 2 bases and V 1 base, and 5 bases lay outside the gene matches. CDR1 is SGHAT, CDR2 FQNNGV, per germline. CDR3 in DNA: TGTGCCAGCAGCTTAGGAGCGGGGCCACCCTACGAGCAGTACTTC. It specifies CASSLGAGPPYEQYF. Variable domain in full (rest from reference TRBV11-2 and TRBJ2-7): EAGVAQSPRYKIIEKRQSVAFWCNPISGHATLYWYQQILGQGPKLLIQFQNNGVVDDSQLPKDRFSAERLKGVDSTLKIQPAKLEDSAVYLCASSLGAGPPYEQYFGPGTRLTVT.

This sequence joins TRBV6-5 and TRBJ2-1; D possibly corresponds to TRBD1 (7 bases). Looked up from germline, CDR1 is MNHEY and CDR2 is SVGAGI. The CDR3 is 16 amino acids. The V end lost 2 bases, the J end lost 7 bases, and 18 bases lay between the germline ends. CDR3 sequence (DNA): TGTGCCAGCAGTTACCCGTTGGAGGGGGCCGTGAATGAGCAGTTCTTC. This encodes CASSYPLEGAVNEQFF.